This T cell receptor beta chain was documented in a study of cytomegalovirus exposure and HLA in healthy donors. Notes on this clone: Its antigen remains unknown.

The length of the CDR3 is 15 residues. Germline CDR1 is SGDLS and CDR2 is YYNGEE. V lost 3 bases to trimming and J lost 3 bases, with 13 bases between them. The donors (healthy individuals) were bone marrow donors. PCR was performed using 60 Vbeta and 13 Jbeta primers. The repertoire was sequenced with immunoSEQ multiplex PCR; TCRdb's copy has only in-frame clones and lacks some. The data show 150,000 or so clones, 82% seen once. Findings and caveats of the study: One variant, a missense change in DCLRE1C, was linked in a later analysis to TCR beta V- and J-gene trimming. As immune exposure information, only CMV serostatus was available. Some V segments (TRBV6-2 and TRBV6-3 among them) were excluded as indistinguishable.

The TCR comes from a man aged 18 to 29 in good health and CMV-seropositive. The V call is TRBV9, the J call TRBJ1-3; D not resolved. What was sequenced was PBMCs. The CDR3 nucleotides read TGTGCCAGCAGCGCCGAGGGAGGGTATGGAAACACCATATATTTT. It translates to CASSAEGGYGNTIYF. Complete variable domain (other parts from reference TRBV9 and TRBJ1-3): DSGVTQTPKHLITATGQRVTLRCSPRSGDLSVYWYQQSLDQGLQFLIQYYNGEERAKGNILERFSAQQFPDLHSELNLSSLELGDSALYFCASSAEGGYGNTIYFGEGSWLTVV.